This TCR beta chain originates from a study of T cells in localized non-small cell lung cancer. Overall study findings and caveats: Adjacent uninvolved lung tissue had the highest T cell clonality, exceeding tumor.

Repertoires were generated with immunoSEQ multiplex PCR, while TCRdb's copy carries only in-frame clones and drops some. The sample holds more than 900 clones, 20% to 25% seen once. This clone was observed a handful of times. No antigen is known for it. Lung adjacent to the tumor, free of atypia, was sampled at least 2 cm from its margin. Trimming took 5 bases from V and 0 from J; bases not matched to a gene: 6. This CDR3 has 17 residues. Looked up from germline, CDR1 is SGHRS and CDR2 is YFSETQ. The rearrangement joins TRBV5-1 to TRBJ2-3; 13 positions agree with TRBD2. The TCR originated in a woman aged 35-75 years with stage I lung adenocarcinoma. This sample comprised normal lung tissue next to the tumor, obtained before any cancer treatment. CDR3 sequence (DNA): TGCGCCAGCAGTCCTGGGACTAGCGGGATAAGCACAGATACGCAGTATTTT. This codes for CASSPGTSGISTDTQYF.